This is a list of T cell receptor beta chains from one sample in a study of beta chain features in type 1 diabetes. The table came from immunoSEQ multiplex PCR; TCRdb's copy has only in-frame clones and leaves some out. The sample yields 330,000 or so clones, around 12% seen once. Specimen: naive CD4+ T cells from blood. These receptors came from a woman aged 18-30 years with type 1 diabetes. The conserved cysteine and the conserved F or W are not part of the CDR3 here. Fields, in order: J gene, V gene, CDR3 protein.

TRBJ2-7 | TRBV18 | ASSGTGESSYEQY
TRBJ2-5 | TRBV9 | ASSAIDQETQY
TRBJ2-2 | TRBV10-3 | AISDPQGTNTGELF
TRBJ2-7 | TRBV18 | ASSPGTGGAYEQY
TRBJ2-1 | TRBV6-5 | ASTQGNEQF
TRBJ2-1 | TRBV18 | ASSPDRGEQF
TRBJ2-7 | TRBV19 | ASSPRRDRGYEQY
TRBJ2-3 | TRBV4-1 | ASSQWLAGGRNTQY
TRBJ2-7 | TRBV6-6 | ASSRGYEQY
TRBJ2-1 | TRBV5-1 | ASRRASGDYNEQF
TRBJ2-7 | TRBV5-5 | ASSRLYEQY
TRBJ2-6 | TRBV6-6 | ASNSAWANVLT
TRBJ2-1 | TRBV18 | ASSRTSGNDNEQF
TRBJ2-3 | TRBV7-9 | ASSSRQRDQY
TRBJ2-7 | TRBV5-1 | ASSRGTSASYEQY
TRBJ1-4 | TRBV20-1 | NLPGEKLF
TRBJ2-5 | TRBV20-1 | SARDRGTLY
TRBJ2-3 | TRBV5-6 | ASSLARGLRSDTQY
TRBJ2-1 | TRBV30 | AWEAGTGRNEQF
TRBJ2-5 | TRBV7-6 | ASSLASGRAGETQY
TRBJ1-4 | TRBV7-9 | ASSLTPSTNEKLF
TRBJ1-1 | TRBV4-3 | ASSQGPNTEAF
TRBJ1-1 | TRBV5-6 | ASSWRSTANTEAF
TRBJ2-2 | TRBV9 | ASSVEGRRAGELF
TRBJ2-5 | TRBV29-1 | SVTDRSETQY
TRBJ2-3 | TRBV11-2 | ASSRRAGATQY
TRBJ2-7 | TRBV7-2 | ASSLAWTGSSYEQY
TRBJ2-3 | TRBV7-6 | ASSLAFSSTDTQY
TRBJ2-3 | TRBV18 | ASSPLSGQSTDTQY
TRBJ2-1 | TRBV29-1 | SVVANSYNEQF
TRBJ1-1 | TRBV5-1 | ASSLALQGWSAEAF
TRBJ2-7 | TRBV7-2 | ASSPGQGGYEQY
TRBJ1-5 | TRBV9 | ASSPSPQGGQPQH
TRBJ2-5 | TRBV15 | ATSTGMETQY
TRBJ2-1 | TRBV10-3 | AISVAGTVSEQF
TRBJ2-7 | TRBV28 | ASSLPQGGRFYEQY
TRBJ1-3 | TRBV7-2 | ASSLAENTIY
TRBJ1-1 | TRBV5-4 | ASTETTGGRNTEAF
TRBJ1-1 | TRBV11-2 | ASSPGDRVYTEAF
TRBJ1-2 | TRBV30 | AWSPRTGSYGYT
TRBJ1-3 | TRBV9 | ASSVVAGSGNTIY